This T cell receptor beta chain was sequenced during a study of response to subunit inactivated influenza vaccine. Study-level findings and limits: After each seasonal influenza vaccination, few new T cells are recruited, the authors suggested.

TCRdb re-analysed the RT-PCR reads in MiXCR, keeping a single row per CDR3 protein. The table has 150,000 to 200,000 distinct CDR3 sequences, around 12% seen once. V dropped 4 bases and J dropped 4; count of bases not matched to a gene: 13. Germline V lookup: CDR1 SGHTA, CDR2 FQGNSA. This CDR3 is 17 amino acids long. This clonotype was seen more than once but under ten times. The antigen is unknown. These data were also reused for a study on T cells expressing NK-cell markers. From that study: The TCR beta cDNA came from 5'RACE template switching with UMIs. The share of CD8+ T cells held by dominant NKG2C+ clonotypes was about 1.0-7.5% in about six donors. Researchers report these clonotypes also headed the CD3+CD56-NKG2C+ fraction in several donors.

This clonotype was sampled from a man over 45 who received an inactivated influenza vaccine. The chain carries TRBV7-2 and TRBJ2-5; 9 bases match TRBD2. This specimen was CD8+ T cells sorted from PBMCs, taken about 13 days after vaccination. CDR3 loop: CASSSYPAGGGRETQYF. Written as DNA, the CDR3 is TGTGCCAGCAGCTCGTACCCAGCGGGAGGAGGGAGAGAGACCCAGTACTTC.